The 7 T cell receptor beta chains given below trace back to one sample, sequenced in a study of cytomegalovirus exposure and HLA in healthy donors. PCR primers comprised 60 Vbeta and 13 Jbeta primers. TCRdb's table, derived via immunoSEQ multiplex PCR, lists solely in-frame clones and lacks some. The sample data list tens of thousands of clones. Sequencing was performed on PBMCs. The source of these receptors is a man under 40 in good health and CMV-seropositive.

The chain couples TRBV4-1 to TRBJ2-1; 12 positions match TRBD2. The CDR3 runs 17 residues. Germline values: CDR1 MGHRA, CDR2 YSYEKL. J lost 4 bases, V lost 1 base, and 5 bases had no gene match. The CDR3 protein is CASSQAGLAGPYNEQFF. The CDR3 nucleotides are TGCGCCAGCAGCCAAGCCGGACTAGCGGGGCCATACAATGAGCAGTTCTTC.

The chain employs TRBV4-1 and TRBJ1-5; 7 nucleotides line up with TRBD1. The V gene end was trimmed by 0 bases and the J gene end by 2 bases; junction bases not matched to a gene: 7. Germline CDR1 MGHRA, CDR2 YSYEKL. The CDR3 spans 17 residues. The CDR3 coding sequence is TGCGCCAGCAGCCAAGAGTCCAAAACAGGGGGCAATCAGCCCCAGCATTTT. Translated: CASSQESKTGGNQPQHF.

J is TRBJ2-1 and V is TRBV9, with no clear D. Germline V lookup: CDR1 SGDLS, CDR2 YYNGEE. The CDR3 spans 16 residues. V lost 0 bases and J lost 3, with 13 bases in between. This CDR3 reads CASSVGSPSLYNEQFF. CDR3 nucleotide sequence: TGTGCCAGCAGCGTAGGGAGCCCCTCCCTCTACAATGAGCAGTTCTTC.

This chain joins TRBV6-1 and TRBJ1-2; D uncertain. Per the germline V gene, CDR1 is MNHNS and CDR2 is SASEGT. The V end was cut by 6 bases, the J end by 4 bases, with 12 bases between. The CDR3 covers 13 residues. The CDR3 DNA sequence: TGTGCCAGCAGGGGAGATACTACCTATGGCTACACCTTC. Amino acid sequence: CASRGDTTYGYTF.

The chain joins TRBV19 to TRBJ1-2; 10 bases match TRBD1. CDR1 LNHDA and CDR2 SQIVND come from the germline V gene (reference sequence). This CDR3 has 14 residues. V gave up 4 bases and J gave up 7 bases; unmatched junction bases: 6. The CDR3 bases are TGTGCCAGTAGTACCGACAGGGGGCTCAGTGGCTACACCTTC. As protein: CASSTDRGLSGYTF.

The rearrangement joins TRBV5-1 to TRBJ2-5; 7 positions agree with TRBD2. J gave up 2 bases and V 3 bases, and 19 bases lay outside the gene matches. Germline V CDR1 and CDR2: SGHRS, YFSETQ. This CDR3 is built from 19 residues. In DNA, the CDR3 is TGCGCCAGCAGCTCGCCTGGGGGGGGGTTGGACTCACCTCAAGAGACCCAGTACTTC. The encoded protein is CASSSPGGGLDSPQETQYF.

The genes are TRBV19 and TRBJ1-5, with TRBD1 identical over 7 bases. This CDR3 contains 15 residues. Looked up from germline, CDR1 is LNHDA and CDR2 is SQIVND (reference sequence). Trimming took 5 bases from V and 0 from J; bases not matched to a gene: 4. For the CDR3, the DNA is TGTGCCAGTAGTGTGACAGGGAATAGCAATCAGCCCCAGCATTTT. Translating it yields CASSVTGNSNQPQHF.